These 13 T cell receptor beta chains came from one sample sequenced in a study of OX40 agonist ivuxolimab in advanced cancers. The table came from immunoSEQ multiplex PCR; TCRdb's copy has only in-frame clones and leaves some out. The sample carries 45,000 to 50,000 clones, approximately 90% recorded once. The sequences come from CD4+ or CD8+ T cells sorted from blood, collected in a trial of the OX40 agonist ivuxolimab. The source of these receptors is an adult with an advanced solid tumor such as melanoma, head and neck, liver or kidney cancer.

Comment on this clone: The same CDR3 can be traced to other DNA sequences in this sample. CDR3 protein: CASSPGLARYEQYF. CDR3 nucleotides: TGTGCCAGCAGTCCGGGACTAGCGCGCTACGAGCAGTACTTC. The rearrangement joins TRBV28 to TRBJ2-7; 10 nucleotides agree with TRBD2. Losses at the gene ends were 5 bases for V and 3 bases for J; bases not matched to a gene: 4. The CDR3 length is 14 residues. Germline assignment: CDR1 MDHEN and CDR2 SYDVKM.

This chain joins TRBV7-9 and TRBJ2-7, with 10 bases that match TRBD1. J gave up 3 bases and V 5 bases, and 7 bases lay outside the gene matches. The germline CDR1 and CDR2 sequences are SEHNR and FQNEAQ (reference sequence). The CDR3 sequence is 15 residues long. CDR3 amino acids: CASSNTGTGDYEQYF. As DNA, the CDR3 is TGTGCCAGCAGCAATACCGGGACAGGGGACTACGAGCAGTACTTC.

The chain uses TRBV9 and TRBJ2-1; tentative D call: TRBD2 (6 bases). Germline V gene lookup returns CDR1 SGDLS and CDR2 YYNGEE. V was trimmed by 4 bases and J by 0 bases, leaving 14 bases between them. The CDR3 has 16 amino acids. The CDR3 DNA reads TGTGCCAGCAGCCAGGGACTGTCGAGCTCCTACAATGAGCAGTTCTTC. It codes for CASSQGLSSSYNEQFF.

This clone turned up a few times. The CDR3 bases are TGTGCCAGCAGCCAAGAGGGACCGCGGGCAGATACGCAGTATTTT. Protein: CASSQEGPRADTQYF. The chain uses TRBV4-2 and TRBJ2-3; either TRBD1 or TRBD2 may fit D (5 bases each). The CDR3 totals 15 residues. The V end lost 0 bases, the J end lost 4 bases, and 11 bases lay between the germline ends. Per germline, CDR1 LGHNA and CDR2 YNFKEQ.

Here the CDR3 reads CASSSPLAGGSYNEQFF. DNA of the CDR3: TGTGCCAGCAGTTCCCCTCTAGCGGGGGGCTCCTACAATGAGCAGTTCTTC. The chain joins TRBV28 to TRBJ2-1; the match to TRBD2 covers 11 bases. The CDR3 has 17 amino acids. The V gene end was trimmed by 4 bases and the J gene end by 0 bases; junction bases not matched to a gene: 5. Per the germline V gene, CDR1 is MDHEN and CDR2 is SYDVKM.

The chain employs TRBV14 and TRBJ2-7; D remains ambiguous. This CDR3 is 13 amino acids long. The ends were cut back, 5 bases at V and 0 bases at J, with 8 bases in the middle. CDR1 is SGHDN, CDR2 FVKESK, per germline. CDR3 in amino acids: CASSSSSSYEQYF. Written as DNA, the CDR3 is TGTGCCAGCAGCAGTTCAAGCTCCTACGAGCAGTACTTC.

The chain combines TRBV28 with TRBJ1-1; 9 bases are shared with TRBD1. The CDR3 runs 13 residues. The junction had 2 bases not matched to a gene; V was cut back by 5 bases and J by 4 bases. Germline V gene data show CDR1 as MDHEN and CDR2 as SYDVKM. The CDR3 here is CASSRTGATEAFF. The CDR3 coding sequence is TGTGCCAGCAGTCGGACAGGGGCCACTGAAGCTTTCTTT.

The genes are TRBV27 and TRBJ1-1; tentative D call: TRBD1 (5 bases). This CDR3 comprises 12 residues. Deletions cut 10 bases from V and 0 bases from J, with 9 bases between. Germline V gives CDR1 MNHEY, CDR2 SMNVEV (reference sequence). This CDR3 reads CATGSMNTEAFF. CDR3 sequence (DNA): TGTGCCACAGGGTCTATGAACACTGAAGCTTTCTTT.

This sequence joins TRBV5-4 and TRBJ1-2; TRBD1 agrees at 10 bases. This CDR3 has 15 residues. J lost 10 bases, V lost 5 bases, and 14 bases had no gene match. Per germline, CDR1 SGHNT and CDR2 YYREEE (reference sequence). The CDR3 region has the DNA TGTGCCAGCAGGGGGACGAGGACAGGGGGTTTTGACTACACCTTC. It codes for CASRGTRTGGFDYTF.

The CDR3 is CSAREGVGYTF. The CDR3 DNA follows: TGCAGTGCTAGAGAGGGTGTTGGCTACACCTTC. The chain has TRBV20-1 and TRBJ1-2, with D uncertain. Trimming removed 0 bases from V and 7 bases from J, with 6 bases in between. The CDR3 has 11 amino acids. CDR1 and CDR2 from the germline V gene are DFQATT and SNEGSKA (reference sequence).

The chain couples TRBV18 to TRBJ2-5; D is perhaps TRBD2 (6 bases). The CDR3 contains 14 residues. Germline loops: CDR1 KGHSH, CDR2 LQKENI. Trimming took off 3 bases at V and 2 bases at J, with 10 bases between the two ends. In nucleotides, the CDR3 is TGTGCCAGCTCACCGGGCGGGACTCAAGAGACCCAGTACTTC. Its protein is CASSPGGTQETQYF.

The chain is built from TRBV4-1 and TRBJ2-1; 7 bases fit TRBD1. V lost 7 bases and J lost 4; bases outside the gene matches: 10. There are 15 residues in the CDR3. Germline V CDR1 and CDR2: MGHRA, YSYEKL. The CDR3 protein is CASTSTGTSYNEQFF. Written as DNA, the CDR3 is TGCGCCAGCACCTCGACAGGGACGTCATACAATGAGCAGTTCTTC.

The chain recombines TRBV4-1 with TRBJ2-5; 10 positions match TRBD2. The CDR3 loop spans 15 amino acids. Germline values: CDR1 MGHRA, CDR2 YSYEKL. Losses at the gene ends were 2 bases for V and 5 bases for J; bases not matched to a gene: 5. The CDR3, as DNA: TGCGCCAGCAGCCAAAGCGGGGGGGCCGGTGAGACCCAGTACTTC. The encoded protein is CASSQSGGAGETQYF.